This TCR beta chain was profiled in a study of lung T cells in sarcoidosis with Löfgren's syndrome. TCRdb passed the reads through MiXCR, listing each CDR3 protein once. Counted here are more than 50,000 distinct CDR3 sequences, approximately 22% occurring once; the ten biggest clones make up about 2%. CDR3 length equals 13 residues. The V and J ends lost 3 bases and 2 bases respectively, with 8 bases between them. This chain joins TRBV12-3 or TRBV12-4 and TRBJ2-7, with D possibly TRBD1 on 5 matching bases. The clonotype comes from a human donor with sarcoidosis (Löfgren's syndrome or another form), or a control subject (not recorded which). Sequences were obtained from CD4+ T cells from PBMCs. The CDR3 reads CASSFGATYEQYV. The DNA for the CDR3 is TGTGCCAGCAGTTTTGGGGCCACCTACGAGCAGTACGTC.